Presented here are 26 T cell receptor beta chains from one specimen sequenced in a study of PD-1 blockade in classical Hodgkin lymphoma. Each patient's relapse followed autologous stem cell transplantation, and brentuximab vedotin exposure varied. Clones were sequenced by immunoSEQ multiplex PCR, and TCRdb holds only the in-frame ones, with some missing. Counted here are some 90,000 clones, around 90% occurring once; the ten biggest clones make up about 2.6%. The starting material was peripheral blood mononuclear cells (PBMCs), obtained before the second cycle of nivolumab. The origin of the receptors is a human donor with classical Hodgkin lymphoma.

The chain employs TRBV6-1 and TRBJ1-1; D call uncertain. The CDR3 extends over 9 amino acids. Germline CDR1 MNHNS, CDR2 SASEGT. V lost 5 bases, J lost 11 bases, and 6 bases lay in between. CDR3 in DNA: TGTGCCAGCAGTATCGGCGCTTTCTTT. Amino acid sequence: CASSIGAFF.

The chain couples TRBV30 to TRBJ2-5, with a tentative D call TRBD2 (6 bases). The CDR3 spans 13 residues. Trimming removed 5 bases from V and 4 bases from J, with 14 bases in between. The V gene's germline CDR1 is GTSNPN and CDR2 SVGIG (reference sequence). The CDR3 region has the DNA TGTGCCTGGGGGGGGAGACGGCCAGAGACCCAGTACTTC. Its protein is CAWGGRRPETQYF. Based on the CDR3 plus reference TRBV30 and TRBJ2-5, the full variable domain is SQTIHQWPATLVQPVGSPLSLECTVEGTSNPNLYWYRQAAGRGLQLLFYSVGIGQISSEVPQNLSASRPQDRQFILSSKKLLLSDSGFYLCAWGGRRPETQYFGPGTRLLVL.

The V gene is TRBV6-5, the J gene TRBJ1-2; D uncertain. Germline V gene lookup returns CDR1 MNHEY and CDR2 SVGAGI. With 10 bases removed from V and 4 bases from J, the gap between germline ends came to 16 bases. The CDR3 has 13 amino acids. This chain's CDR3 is CATSDAGFYGYTF. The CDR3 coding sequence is TGTGCCACCTCAGACGCCGGCTTCTATGGCTACACCTTC.

The CDR3 is CASSNPGTQETQYF. In nucleotides, the CDR3 is TGTGCCAGCAGTAACCCGGGGACCCAAGAGACCCAGTACTTC. This sequence joins TRBV6-6 and TRBJ2-5; D may match TRBD1 or TRBD2 (5 bases each). Deletions cut 5 bases from V and 1 base from J, with 11 bases between. This CDR3 has 14 amino acids. Germline V CDR1 and CDR2: MNHNY, SVGAGI (reference sequence).

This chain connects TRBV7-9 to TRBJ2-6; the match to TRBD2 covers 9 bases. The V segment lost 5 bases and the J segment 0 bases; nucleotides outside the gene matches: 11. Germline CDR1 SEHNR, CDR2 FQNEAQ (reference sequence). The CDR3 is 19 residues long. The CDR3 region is CASSVLAGVPSSGANVLTF. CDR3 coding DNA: TGTGCCAGCAGCGTCTTAGCGGGGGTCCCGAGCTCTGGGGCCAACGTCCTGACTTTC.

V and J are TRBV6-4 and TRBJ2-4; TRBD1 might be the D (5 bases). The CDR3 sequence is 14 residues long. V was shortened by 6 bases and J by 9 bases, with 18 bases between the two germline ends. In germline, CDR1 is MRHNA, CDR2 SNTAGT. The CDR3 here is CASSGHDPSGIQYF. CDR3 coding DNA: TGTGCCAGCAGCGGACATGACCCCTCGGGCATTCAGTACTTC.

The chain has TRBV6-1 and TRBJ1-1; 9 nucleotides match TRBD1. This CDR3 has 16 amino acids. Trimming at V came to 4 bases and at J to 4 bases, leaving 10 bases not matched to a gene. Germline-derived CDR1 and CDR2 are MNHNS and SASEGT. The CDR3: CASSGRTGEDGTEAFF. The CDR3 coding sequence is TGTGCCAGCAGTGGCCGGACAGGGGAGGATGGCACTGAAGCTTTCTTT.

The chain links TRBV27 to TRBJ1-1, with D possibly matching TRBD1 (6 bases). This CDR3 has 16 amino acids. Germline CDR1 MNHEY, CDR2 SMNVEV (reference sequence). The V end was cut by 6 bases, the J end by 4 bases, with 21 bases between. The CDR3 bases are TGTGCCAGCAGCCTTATAGGAGGGGCGGGGGCCACTGAAGCTTTCTTT. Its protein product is CASSLIGGAGATEAFF.

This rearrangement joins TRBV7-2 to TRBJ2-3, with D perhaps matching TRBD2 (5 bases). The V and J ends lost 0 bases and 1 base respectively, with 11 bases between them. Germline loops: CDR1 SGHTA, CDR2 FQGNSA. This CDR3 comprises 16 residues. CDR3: CASSLAEGPGTDTQYF. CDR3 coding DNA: TGTGCCAGCAGCTTAGCCGAGGGTCCCGGCACAGATACGCAGTATTTT.

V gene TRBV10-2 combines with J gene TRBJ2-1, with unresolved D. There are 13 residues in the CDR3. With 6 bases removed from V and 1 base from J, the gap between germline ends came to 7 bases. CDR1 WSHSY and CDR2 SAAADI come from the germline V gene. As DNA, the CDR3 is TGCGCCAGCAGCCCTTATTCCTACAATGAGCAGTTCTTC. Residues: CASSPYSYNEQFF.

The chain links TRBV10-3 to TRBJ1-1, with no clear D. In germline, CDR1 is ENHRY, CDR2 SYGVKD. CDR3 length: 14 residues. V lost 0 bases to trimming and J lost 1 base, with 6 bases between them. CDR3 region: CAISESRGNTEAFF. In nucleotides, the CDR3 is TGTGCCATCAGTGAGTCAAGAGGGAACACTGAAGCTTTCTTT.

CDR3 in amino acids: CASSRASRYNEQFF. The CDR3 DNA follows: TGTGCCAGCTCCCGGGCTAGCCGATACAATGAGCAGTTCTTC. The chain couples TRBV7-9 to TRBJ2-1; D may be TRBD2 (5 bases). This CDR3 is 14 amino acids long. Germline V gene sequence: CDR1 SEHNR, CDR2 FQNEAQ (reference sequence). The V end was cut by 8 bases, the J end by 4 bases, with 15 bases between.

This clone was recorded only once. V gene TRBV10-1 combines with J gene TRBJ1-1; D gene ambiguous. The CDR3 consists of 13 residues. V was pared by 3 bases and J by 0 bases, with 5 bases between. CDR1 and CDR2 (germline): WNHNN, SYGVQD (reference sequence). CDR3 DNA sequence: TGCGCCAGCAGTGAATATCTGAACACTGAAGCTTTCTTT. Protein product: CASSEYLNTEAFF.

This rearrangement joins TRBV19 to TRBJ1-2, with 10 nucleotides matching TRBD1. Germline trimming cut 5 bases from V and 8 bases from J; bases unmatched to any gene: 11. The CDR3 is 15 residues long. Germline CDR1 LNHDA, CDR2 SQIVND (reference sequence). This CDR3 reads CASSPRQGATLGYTF. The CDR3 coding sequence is TGTGCCAGTAGTCCTCGACAGGGGGCAACGCTGGGCTACACCTTC.

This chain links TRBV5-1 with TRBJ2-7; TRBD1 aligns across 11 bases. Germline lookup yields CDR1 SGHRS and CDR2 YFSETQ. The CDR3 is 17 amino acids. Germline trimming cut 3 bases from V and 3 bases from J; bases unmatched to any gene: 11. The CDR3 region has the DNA TGCGCCAGCAGCTCCACAAACACGGGACAGGGGGGCTACGAGCAGTACTTC. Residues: CASSSTNTGQGGYEQYF.

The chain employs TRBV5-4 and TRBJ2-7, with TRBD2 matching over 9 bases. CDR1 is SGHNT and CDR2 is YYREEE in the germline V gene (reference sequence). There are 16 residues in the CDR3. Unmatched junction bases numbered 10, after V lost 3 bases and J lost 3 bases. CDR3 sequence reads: CASSSLTGTSIYEQYF. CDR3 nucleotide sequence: TGTGCCAGCAGCTCTTTGACCGGGACTAGCATCTACGAGCAGTACTTC.

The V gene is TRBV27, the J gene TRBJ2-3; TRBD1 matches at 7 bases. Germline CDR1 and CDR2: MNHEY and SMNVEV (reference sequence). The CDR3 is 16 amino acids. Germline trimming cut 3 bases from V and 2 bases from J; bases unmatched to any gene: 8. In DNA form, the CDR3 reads TGTGCCAGCAGTTTCTGGGGACAGAAATCCACAGATACGCAGTATTTT. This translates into CASSFWGQKSTDTQYF.

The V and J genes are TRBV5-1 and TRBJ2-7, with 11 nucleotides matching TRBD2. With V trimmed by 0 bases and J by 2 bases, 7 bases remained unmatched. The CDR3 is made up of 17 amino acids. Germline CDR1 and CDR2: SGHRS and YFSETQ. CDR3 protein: CASSLGAGLAGAYEQYF. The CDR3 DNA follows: TGCGCCAGCAGCTTGGGGGCTGGACTAGCGGGCGCCTACGAGCAGTACTTC. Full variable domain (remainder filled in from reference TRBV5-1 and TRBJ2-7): KAGVTQTPRYLIKTRGQQVTLSCSPISGHRSVSWYQQTPGQGLQFLFEYFSETQRNKGNFPGRFSGRQFSNSRSEMNVSTLELGDSALYLCASSLGAGLAGAYEQYFGPGTRLTVT.

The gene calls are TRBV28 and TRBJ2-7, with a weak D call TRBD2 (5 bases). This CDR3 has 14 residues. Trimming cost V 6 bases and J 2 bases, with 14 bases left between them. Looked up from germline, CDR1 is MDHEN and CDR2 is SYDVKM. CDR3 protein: CASRLALPTYEQYF. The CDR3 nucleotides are TGTGCCAGCAGGCTAGCTCTTCCTACCTACGAGCAGTACTTC.

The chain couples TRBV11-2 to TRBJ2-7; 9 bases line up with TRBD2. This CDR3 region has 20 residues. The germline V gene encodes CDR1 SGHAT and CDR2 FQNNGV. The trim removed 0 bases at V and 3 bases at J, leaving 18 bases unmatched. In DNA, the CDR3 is TGTGCCAGCAGCTTAGAGCCCTTCCCGGCTAGCGGGACCTTGATCTACGAGCAGTACTTC. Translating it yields CASSLEPFPASGTLIYEQYF.

CDR3 nucleotide sequence: TGTGCCAGCAGCTGGACAGGGGGCCTCTATCAGTTCTTC. This translates into CASSWTGGLYQFF. The chain recombines TRBV5-6 with TRBJ2-1, with 11 bases identical to TRBD1. The CDR3 has 13 amino acids. Germline CDR1 is SGHDT and CDR2 is YYEEEE. The trim removed 3 bases at V and 13 bases at J, leaving 6 bases unmatched. Together with reference TRBV5-6 and TRBJ2-1, the CDR3 gives the full variable domain: DAGVTQSPTHLIKTRGQQVTLRCSPKSGHDTVSWYQQALGQGPQFIFQYYEEEERQRGNFPDRFSGHQFPNYSSELNVNALLLGDSALYLCASSWTGGLYQFFGPGTRLTVL.

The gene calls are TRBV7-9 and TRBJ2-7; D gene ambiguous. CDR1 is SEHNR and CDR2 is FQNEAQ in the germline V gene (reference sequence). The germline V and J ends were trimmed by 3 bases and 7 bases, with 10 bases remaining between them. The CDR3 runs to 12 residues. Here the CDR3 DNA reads TGTGCCAGCAGCTTTGAGACGGAAGAGCAGTACTTC. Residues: CASSFETEEQYF.

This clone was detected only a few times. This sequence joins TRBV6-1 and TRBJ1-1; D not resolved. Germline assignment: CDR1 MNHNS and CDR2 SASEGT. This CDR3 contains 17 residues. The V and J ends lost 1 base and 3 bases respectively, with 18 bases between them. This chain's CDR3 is CASSEVPLGWTYTEAFF. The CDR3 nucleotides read TGTGCCAGCAGTGAAGTGCCCTTAGGTTGGACTTACACTGAAGCTTTCTTT.

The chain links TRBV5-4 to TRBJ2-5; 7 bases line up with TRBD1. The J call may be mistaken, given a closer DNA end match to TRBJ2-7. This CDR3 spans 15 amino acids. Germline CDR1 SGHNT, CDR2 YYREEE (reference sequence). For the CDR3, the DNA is TGTGCCAGCAACTTACGGGACAGCCCGTCATACGAGCAGTACTTC. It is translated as CASNLRDSPSYEQYF.

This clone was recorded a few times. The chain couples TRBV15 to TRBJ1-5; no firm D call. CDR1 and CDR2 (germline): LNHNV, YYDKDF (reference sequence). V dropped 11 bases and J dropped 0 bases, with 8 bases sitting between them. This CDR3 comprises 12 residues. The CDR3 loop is CASYLSNQPQHF. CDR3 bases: TGTGCCTCCTACCTTAGCAATCAGCCCCAGCATTTT.

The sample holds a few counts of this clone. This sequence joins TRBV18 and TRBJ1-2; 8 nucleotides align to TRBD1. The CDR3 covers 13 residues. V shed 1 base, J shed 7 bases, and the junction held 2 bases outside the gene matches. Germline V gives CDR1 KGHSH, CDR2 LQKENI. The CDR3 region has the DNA TGTGCCAGCTCACCACGGACAGGGAGTGGCTACACCTTC. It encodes CASSPRTGSGYTF.